This TCR beta chain was found in a study of OX40 agonist ivuxolimab in advanced cancers. Study as a whole: Prior therapy, whether anti-PD-1, anti-PD-L1 or anti-CTLA-4, was allowed, and less than 45% had some.

Between the trimmed V and J ends, which lost 1 base and 5 bases, there was a span of 8 bases. CDR1 and CDR2 (germline): LGHNA, YSLEER. This CDR3 is 13 amino acids long. The protocol was immunoSEQ multiplex PCR, while the TCRdb copy is restricted to in-frame clones and leaves out a portion. The repertoire includes 50,000 to 60,000 clones, approximately 86% of them detected once, and around 0.99% sits in the top ten. V usage is TRBV4-3 and J usage is TRBJ2-5; no reliable D call. The sequence derives from an adult with an advanced solid tumor such as melanoma, head and neck, liver or kidney cancer. The sample here was CD4+ or CD8+ T cells sorted from blood, taken in a trial of the OX40 agonist ivuxolimab. CDR3 residues: CASSQGVVETQYF. The CDR3 coding sequence is TGCGCCAGCAGCCAAGGGGTTGTGGAGACCCAGTACTTC.